This entry lists 14 T cell receptor beta chains sequenced from one sample in a study of human T cells and chemical hapten exposure. Time point given: pre-sensitization, week 0. Indicated treatment: therapeutic diphenylcyclopropenone sensitization with weekly scalp DPC. TCRdb itself ran the RACE reads through MiXCR, one entry per CDR3 protein. This sample has approximately 400,000 distinct CDR3 sequences, with around 5.5% found just once. The sequencing used whole blood, collected in connection with sensitization to the hapten diphenylcyclopropenone (DPC). These receptors were obtained from a woman aged 50 to 60 with alopecia areata. Some clones in this sample may be carry-over from other donors' samples.

This clonotype was found a few times. This rearrangement joins TRBV6-1 to TRBJ2-3; 8 nucleotides align to TRBD2. This CDR3 has 16 amino acids. Trimming at V came to 5 bases and at J to 2 bases, leaving 9 bases not matched to a gene. Germline assignment: CDR1 MNHNS and CDR2 SASEGT. The CDR3 coding sequence is TGTGCCAGCAGTACCCATAGCGGGGCCCACACAGATACGCAGTATTTT. Encoded protein: CASSTHSGAHTDTQYF.

This clonotype has a count of ten or more. This chain connects TRBV20-1 to TRBJ1-1; the D gene is possibly TRBD1 (6 bases). The CDR3 length is 13 residues. Germline CDR1 is DFQATT and CDR2 is SNEGSKA (reference sequence). The V end lost 2 bases, the J end lost 3 bases, and 10 bases lay between the germline ends. Here the CDR3 reads CSARRTAYTEAFF. The CDR3 DNA follows: TGCAGTGCTAGACGGACAGCCTACACTGAAGCTTTCTTT.

The V and J genes are TRBV2 and TRBJ1-3; 10 bases are a match to TRBD1. J gave up 1 base and V 7 bases, and 4 bases lay outside the gene matches. Looked up from germline, CDR1 is SNHLY and CDR2 is FYNNEI. The CDR3 covers 15 residues. For the CDR3, the DNA is TGTGCCAGCATGGGGGACAGGGGATCTGGAAACACCATATATTTT. The encoded protein is CASMGDRGSGNTIYF.

This clonotype was counted a few times. The DNA of the CDR3 is TGTGCCACCAGCAGAGCCCGGGACCGTGAGCAGTTCTTC. It encodes CATSRARDREQFF. V and J are TRBV15 and TRBJ2-1; the D gene could be TRBD1 or TRBD2 (5 bases each). The V gene's germline CDR1 is LNHNV and CDR2 YYDKDF (reference sequence). Trimming took off 1 base at V and 9 bases at J, with 10 bases between the two ends. This CDR3 contains 13 residues.

This clonotype was seen only a few times. V and J are TRBV5-1 and TRBJ1-6; TRBD1 is a possible D gene (5 bases). The germline V gene encodes CDR1 SGHRS and CDR2 YFSETQ. V lost 0 bases to trimming and J lost 9 bases, with 13 bases between them. This CDR3 is built from 15 residues. CDR3 amino acids: CASSLAPDTGSPLHF. The CDR3 coding sequence is TGCGCCAGCAGCTTGGCACCGGATACAGGTTCACCCCTCCACTTT. Variable domain in full (rest from reference TRBV5-1 and TRBJ1-6): KAGVTQTPRYLIKTRGQQVTLSCSPISGHRSVSWYQQTPGQGLQFLFEYFSETQRNKGNFPGRFSGRQFSNSRSEMNVSTLELGDSALYLCASSLAPDTGSPLHFGNGTRLTVT.

This clonotype was counted between two and nine times. This sequence joins TRBV12-3 or TRBV12-4 and TRBJ2-3, with D unclear. This CDR3 comprises 11 residues. V was cut by 10 bases and J by 5 bases, with 10 bases left in between. In DNA, the CDR3 is TGTGCCACAGCTCGCGGAGATACGCAGTATTTT. Translation gives CATARGDTQYF.

This clonotype has at least ten counts. The V call is TRBV13, the J call TRBJ2-5; the match to TRBD1 covers 7 bases. V lost 5 bases to trimming and J lost 5 bases; unmatched junction nucleotides: 8. Germline V gene sequence: CDR1 PRHDT, CDR2 FYEKMQ (reference sequence). This CDR3 comprises 14 residues. The CDR3 DNA is TGTGCCAGCAGCCCCCAAACAGGGGCGGAGACCCAGTACTTC. Encoded protein: CASSPQTGAETQYF. Full variable domain (rest looked up from reference TRBV13 and TRBJ2-5): AAGVIQSPRHLIKEKRETATLKCYPIPRHDTVYWYQQGPGQDPQFLISFYEKMQSDKGSIPDRFSAQQFSDYHSELNMSSLELGDSALYFCASSPQTGAETQYFGPGTRLLVL.

This chain links TRBV29-1 with TRBJ2-1; TRBD2 aligns across 10 bases. Germline V CDR1 and CDR2: SQVTM, ANQGSEA. This CDR3 comprises 16 residues. V was clipped by 1 base and J by 10 bases; unmatched bases: 13. The CDR3 here is CSVEGGAGGPGEEQFF. Here the CDR3 DNA reads TGCAGCGTTGAAGGGGGAGCGGGAGGGCCCGGGGAGGAGCAGTTCTTC.

At least ten counts were recorded for this clonotype. The rearrangement joins TRBV10-3 to TRBJ2-7, with a tentative D call TRBD2 (6 bases). CDR3 length equals 13 residues. The V gene lost 6 bases and the J gene lost 4 bases, with 13 bases spanning the gap. The V gene's germline CDR1 is ENHRY and CDR2 SYGVKD. DNA for the CDR3: TGTGCCATCAGGGACCGTGGGGGGTACGAGCAGTACTTC. Protein sequence: CAIRDRGGYEQYF.

In its sample, this clonotype was seen many times. V is TRBV3-1 and J is TRBJ1-2; no clear D gene. Deletions cut 0 bases from V and 4 bases from J, with 9 bases between. The CDR3 runs 14 residues. Germline CDR1 LGHDT, CDR2 YNNKEL (reference sequence). CDR3 sequence: CASSQDLRTYGYTF. The CDR3 nucleotides are TGTGCCAGCAGCCAAGATCTTCGGACCTATGGCTACACCTTC.

This clonotype was found many times. The chain combines TRBV6-6 with TRBJ2-7; 7 nucleotides line up with TRBD1. Trimming removed 6 bases from V and 0 bases from J; junction bases left unmatched: 5. This CDR3 is 14 amino acids long. The germline V gene encodes CDR1 MNHNY and CDR2 SVGAGI (reference sequence). CDR3 sequence reads: CASRPGQSSYEQYF. The CDR3 DNA follows: TGTGCCAGCAGGCCGGGACAGAGCTCCTACGAGCAGTACTTC.

The gene calls are TRBV20-1 and TRBJ1-2, with a tentative D call TRBD1 (5 bases). Germline CDR1 is DFQATT and CDR2 is SNEGSKA (reference sequence). With 6 bases removed from V and 7 bases from J, the gap between germline ends came to 18 bases. The CDR3 totals 13 residues. The CDR3 spells CSARDSLSGGYTF. The CDR3 region has the DNA TGCAGTGCCCGGGACTCCCTTTCAGGTGGCTACACCTTC.

The genes are TRBV27 and TRBJ2-3; 9 nucleotides line up with TRBD1. The trim removed 3 bases at V and 0 bases at J, leaving 4 bases unmatched. The length of the CDR3 is 16 residues. CDR1 is MNHEY and CDR2 is SMNVEV in the germline V gene (reference sequence). DNA for the CDR3: TGTGCCAGCAGTTTGGGACAGGGATCTAGCACAGATACGCAGTATTTT. Its protein is CASSLGQGSSTDTQYF.

This clonotype was seen only a few times. The V call is TRBV5-6, the J call TRBJ2-3, with 9 bases fitting TRBD2. Trimming took 4 bases from V and 6 from J; bases not matched to a gene: 12. From germline, CDR1 is SGHDT and CDR2 YYEEEE. There are 16 residues in the CDR3. CDR3: CASSPGGGASFDTQYF. The DNA of the CDR3 is TGTGCCAGCAGCCCGGGCGGGGGGGCCTCCTTCGATACGCAGTATTTT.